This T cell receptor (beta chain) is drawn from a study of cytomegalovirus exposure and HLA in healthy donors. General study findings and limits: Cytomegalovirus association was listed for 150 or so TCR beta chains. V segments that were indistinguishable, TRBV6-2 and TRBV6-3 among them, were omitted from analysis. A later analysis, which compared TCR beta chains of equal frequency, found the HLA-associated ones more clonally expanded.

This clone was counted between two and nine times. Its antigen is currently unknown. With 60 Vbeta and 13 Jbeta primers, the PCR was carried out. This table comes from immunoSEQ multiplex PCR, and its TCRdb copy is limited to in-frame clones, with some not included. This sample has 35,000 to 50,000 clones, with 60% to 80% found just once. Losses at the gene ends were 5 bases for V and 3 bases for J; bases not matched to a gene: 7. The CDR3 covers 15 residues. CDR1 SGHTA and CDR2 FQGTGA come from the germline V gene. The receptor comes from a man aged 25 to 40 in good health and CMV-seronegative. This chain links TRBV7-3 with TRBJ2-7; 10 nucleotides agree with TRBD2. The source material was PBMCs. CDR3 in DNA: TGTGCCAGCAGCCGAGGGACTAGCGAGAACTACGAGCAGTACTTC. This sequence encodes CASSRGTSENYEQYF. Combining the CDR3 with reference TRBV7-3 and TRBJ2-7 gives the whole variable domain GAGVSQTPSNKVTEKGKYVELRCDPISGHTALYWYRQSLGQGPEFLIYFQGTGAADDSGLPNDRFFAVRPEGSVSTLKIQRTERGDSAVYLCASSRGTSENYEQYFGPGTRLTVT.